Presented here are 24 T cell receptor beta chains from one specimen sequenced in a study of cytomegalovirus exposure and HLA in healthy donors. PCR was performed using 60 Vbeta and 13 Jbeta primers. Libraries were prepared by immunoSEQ multiplex PCR; TCRdb keeps only in-frame clonotypes and omits some of them. The data contain about 150,000 clones, about 68% of them seen just once; the ten biggest clones take up about 2.1%. What was sequenced was PBMCs. The receptors here all came from a man in his thirties or forties in good health and CMV-seronegative.

V usage is TRBV15 and J usage is TRBJ1-3; D not resolved. Germline CDR1 and CDR2: LNHNV and YYDKDF (reference sequence). V was pared by 3 bases and J by 1 base, with 13 bases between. The CDR3 loop spans 16 amino acids. The CDR3 spells CATSSDSVLSGNTIYF. The CDR3 DNA reads TGTGCCACCAGCAGTGATAGTGTTTTATCTGGAAACACCATATATTTT.

CDR3 protein: CASNTGWALEAFF. The CDR3 DNA follows: TGTGCCAGCAATACAGGATGGGCACTTGAAGCTTTCTTT. The chain joins TRBV6-1 to TRBJ1-1; TRBD1 is a possible D gene (5 bases). V lost 7 bases, J lost 7 bases, and 16 bases lay in between. The CDR3 loop spans 13 amino acids. Germline CDR1 reads MNHNS; CDR2 reads SASEGT.

The rearrangement joins TRBV28 to TRBJ1-4; D is undetermined. In germline, CDR1 is MDHEN, CDR2 SYDVKM. V was pared by 6 bases and J by 4 bases, with 6 bases between. This CDR3 has 12 residues. This CDR3 reads CASSAVNEKLFF. DNA for the CDR3: TGTGCCAGCAGCGCGGTTAATGAAAAACTGTTTTTT.

The chain links TRBV4-3 to TRBJ2-1; 7 positions match TRBD1. V shed 7 bases, J shed 0 bases, and the junction held 6 bases outside the gene matches. The CDR3 contains 15 residues. Looked up from germline, CDR1 is LGHNA and CDR2 is YSLEER. The CDR3 here is CASNERDSSYNEQFF. The CDR3 DNA reads as TGCGCCAGCAACGAACGGGACAGCTCCTACAATGAGCAGTTCTTC.

The V gene is TRBV27, the J gene TRBJ2-1, with a tentative D call TRBD1 (5 bases). This CDR3 spans 13 amino acids. Trimming cost V 2 bases and J 11 bases, with 13 bases left between them. Germline V gene lookup returns CDR1 MNHEY and CDR2 SMNVEV (reference sequence). The CDR3 DNA follows: TGTGCCAGCAGTTTACGGGCACAGGATAAGCAGTTCTTC. The encoded protein is CASSLRAQDKQFF.

The rearrangement uses TRBV29-1 and TRBJ2-1, with 11 bases aligning to TRBD1. This CDR3 comprises 15 residues. The V segment lost 4 bases and the J segment 6 bases; nucleotides outside the gene matches: 8. CDR1 and CDR2 (germline): SQVTM, ANQGSEA. This CDR3 is CSVARTGGGGNEQFF. The CDR3, as DNA: TGCAGCGTTGCCCGGACAGGGGGCGGCGGCAATGAGCAGTTCTTC.

The V and J genes are TRBV28 and TRBJ2-7; 8 bases agree with TRBD1. The CDR3 loop spans 12 amino acids. V lost 5 bases and J lost 7; bases outside the gene matches: 4. Germline V gene sequence: CDR1 MDHEN, CDR2 SYDVKM. DNA of the CDR3: TGTGCCAGCAGTCTCGGACAGGGAGAGCAGTACTTC. This sequence encodes CASSLGQGEQYF. Looking up the rest from reference TRBV28 and TRBJ2-7 gives the full variable domain: DVKVTQSSRYLVKRTGEKVFLECVQDMDHENMFWYRQDPGLGLRLIYFSYDVKMKEKGDIPEGYSVSREKKERFSLILESASTNQTSMYLCASSLGQGEQYFGPGTRLTVT.

The rearrangement uses TRBV5-1 and TRBJ2-3; the match to TRBD2 covers 12 bases. Germline-derived CDR1 and CDR2 are SGHRS and YFSETQ. V shed 5 bases and J 3 bases; nucleotides not matched to a gene: 7. This CDR3 spans 16 amino acids. For the CDR3, the DNA is TGCGCCAGCAGACATTCTAGCGGGGGGGCGACAGATACGCAGTATTTT. Translated, it gives CASRHSSGGATDTQYF.

The chain carries TRBV13 and TRBJ2-5, with 7 bases identical to TRBD2. The end of the DNA fits TRBJ2-7 better, so the J call may be wrong. The CDR3 totals 15 residues. Per germline, CDR1 PRHDT and CDR2 FYEKMQ (reference sequence). For the CDR3, the DNA is TGTGCCAGCAGCTTAGGTGGAGGGGAGGGCTACGAGCAGTACTTC. Protein sequence: CASSLGGGEGYEQYF.

This clone was seen a single time. The chain combines TRBV7-2 with TRBJ2-7; D perhaps matches TRBD1 (5 bases). The germline V gene has CDR1 SGHTA and CDR2 FQGNSA. V dropped 5 bases and J dropped 3 bases, with 8 bases sitting between them. This CDR3 spans 12 amino acids. The CDR3 region has the DNA TGTGCCAGCAGCGCAAGGGGCTACGAGCAGTACTTC. Translating it yields CASSARGYEQYF.

V and J are TRBV28 and TRBJ1-5, with 10 bases that match TRBD1. The length of the CDR3 is 14 residues. The J segment lost 6 bases and the V segment lost 5 bases, leaving 4 bases of the junction unmatched. Germline V lookup: CDR1 MDHEN, CDR2 SYDVKM. DNA of the CDR3: TGTGCCAGCAGTCCCGGGACAGGGGTTCAGCCCCAGCATTTT. This codes for CASSPGTGVQPQHF.

The chain uses TRBV5-1 and TRBJ2-2, with TRBD1 matching over 8 bases. V lost 2 bases and J lost 4; bases outside the gene matches: 4. This CDR3 has 15 amino acids. Germline CDR1 SGHRS, CDR2 YFSETQ. The CDR3 nucleotides are TGCGCCAGCAGCTTTATACAGGGGGTCACCGGGGAGCTGTTTTTT. This encodes CASSFIQGVTGELFF.

The chain uses TRBV29-1 and TRBJ2-7; TRBD1 aligns across 8 bases. With V trimmed by 4 bases and J by 2 bases, 7 bases remained unmatched. The CDR3 extends over 14 amino acids. CDR1 SQVTM and CDR2 ANQGSEA come from the germline V gene. The CDR3 reads CSVGPDRVAYEQYF. The CDR3 DNA reads as TGCAGCGTTGGCCCGGACAGGGTCGCCTACGAGCAGTACTTC.

J is TRBJ1-1 and V is TRBV6-1; 8 nucleotides match TRBD1. V shed 6 bases, J shed 4 bases, and the junction held 7 bases outside the gene matches. The CDR3 covers 14 residues. Germline V gives CDR1 MNHNS, CDR2 SASEGT. CDR3: CASSRETGGTEAFF. CDR3 nucleotides: TGTGCCAGCAGCCGCGAAACAGGGGGCACTGAAGCTTTCTTT.

This chain's CDR3 is CASSGEVNQPQHF. Written as DNA, the CDR3 is TGTGCCAGCAGTGGAGAGGTCAATCAGCCCCAGCATTTT. The chain is built from TRBV2 and TRBJ1-5, with D uncertain. The V gene lost 4 bases and the J gene lost 3 bases, with 7 bases spanning the gap. This CDR3 has 13 amino acids. The germline gives CDR1 SNHLY, CDR2 FYNNEI. Variable domain in full (rest from reference TRBV2 and TRBJ1-5): EPEVTQTPSHQVTQMGQEVILRCVPISNHLYFYWYRQILGQKVEFLVSFYNNEISEKSEIFDDQFSVERPDGSNFTLKIRSTKLEDSAMYFCASSGEVNQPQHFGDGTRLSIL.

CDR3: CASSVEGAANTGELFF. Here the CDR3 DNA reads TGTGCCAGCAGCGTAGAGGGGGCCGCGAACACCGGGGAGCTGTTTTTT. V is TRBV9 and J is TRBJ2-2; 7 bases are a match to TRBD1. The CDR3 covers 16 residues. The germline V gene encodes CDR1 SGDLS and CDR2 YYNGEE. The J segment lost 0 bases and the V segment lost 0 bases, leaving 2 bases of the junction unmatched.

This chain links TRBV7-2 with TRBJ2-5; D unclear. From germline, CDR1 is SGHTA and CDR2 FQGNSA. The CDR3 consists of 13 residues. The V end was cut by 8 bases, the J end by 2 bases, with 12 bases between. The CDR3 region is CASASGLQETQYF. The CDR3 DNA is TGTGCCAGCGCGTCGGGTCTTCAAGAGACCCAGTACTTC.

DNA for the CDR3: TGTGCCAGCCAAAGGGACAGGGGATCACCCCTCCACTTT. It yields the protein CASQRDRGSPLHF. This chain links TRBV19 with TRBJ1-6; the match to TRBD1 covers 10 bases. The germline V gene has CDR1 LNHDA and CDR2 SQIVND (reference sequence). The V segment lost 9 bases and the J segment 10 bases; nucleotides outside the gene matches: 6. The CDR3 is 13 residues long.

As DNA, the CDR3 is TGTGCCAGCAGCTTAGCCGGGGAGACCCAGTACTTC. Translation gives CASSLAGETQYF. The rearrangement joins TRBV7-2 to TRBJ2-5; the D is unclear. Germline V CDR1 and CDR2: SGHTA, FQGNSA. Trimming pared 0 bases from V and 5 bases from J, leaving 4 bases between. The length of the CDR3 is 12 residues.

On this clone: At one boundary the junction diverges from the germline segment, which might be a read error. The chain links TRBV10-3 to TRBJ2-7; D not certain. This CDR3 comprises 16 residues. Germline CDR1 reads ENHRY; CDR2 reads SYGVKD. In nucleotides, the CDR3 is TGTGCCGTCAGTGAGTCTTCCAGAAAACTAACCTACGAGCAGTACTTC. Translation gives CAVSESSRKLTYEQYF.

The rearrangement links TRBV28 to TRBJ1-5; the D gene is possibly TRBD1 (5 bases). The CDR3 is made up of 14 amino acids. From germline, CDR1 is MDHEN and CDR2 SYDVKM. The V end was cut by 3 bases, the J end by 5 bases, with 11 bases between. The CDR3 bases are TGTGCCAGCAGTTTCGTAGGGGAGGATCAGCCCCAGCATTTT. It yields the protein CASSFVGEDQPQHF. The variable domain in full, with the rest retrieved from reference TRBV28 and TRBJ1-5, is DVKVTQSSRYLVKRTGEKVFLECVQDMDHENMFWYRQDPGLGLRLIYFSYDVKMKEKGDIPEGYSVSREKKERFSLILESASTNQTSMYLCASSFVGEDQPQHFGDGTRLSIL.

J is TRBJ2-5 and V is TRBV29-1; the D gene is possibly TRBD1 (5 bases). This CDR3 region has 13 residues. V shed 7 bases and J shed 3 bases, with 15 bases lying between them. Germline CDR1 SQVTM, CDR2 ANQGSEA. The CDR3 loop is CSAGTGGKETQYF. The CDR3, as DNA: TGCAGCGCCGGAACAGGCGGTAAAGAGACCCAGTACTTC.

This clone was seen only a few times. The chain links TRBV18 to TRBJ2-7, with D possibly being TRBD1 (6 bases). Trimming took 4 bases from V and 5 from J, leaving 6 bases between them. The CDR3 covers 11 residues. Germline V gene lookup returns CDR1 KGHSH and CDR2 LQKENI. The CDR3 here is CASSRTDEQYF. In nucleotides, the CDR3 is TGTGCCAGCTCACGGACAGACGAGCAGTACTTC.

As DNA, the CDR3 is TGTGCCAGCAGGGCCGGGACAGCTACTTGGACTAACTATGGCTACACCTTC. Its translation: CASRAGTATWTNYGYTF. The rearrangement uses TRBV27 and TRBJ1-2; 7 nucleotides agree with TRBD1. This CDR3 is 17 amino acids long. CDR1 is MNHEY and CDR2 is SMNVEV in the germline V gene (reference sequence). Trimming at V came to 6 bases and at J to 0 bases, leaving 13 bases not matched to a gene.